This TCR beta chain was observed in a study of identical twins' blood T cells. Using its own MiXCR run on the 5' RACE reads, TCRdb lists one record per CDR3 protein. The table lists 350,000 to 450,000 distinct CDR3 sequences, roughly 28% of them singletons. As regards this clonotype: The junction shows a germline mismatch at one end, possibly a read error.

Germline loops: CDR1 LGHDT, CDR2 YNNKEL (reference sequence). There are 15 residues in the CDR3. Sequencing was done on a sample of PBMCs. The chain recombines TRBV3-1 with TRBJ2-7, with no clear D. The source of this sequence is a woman aged 18 to 50 in good health. The CDR3 loop reads CASSRPGSNVYEQCF. The CDR3 DNA reads TGTGCCAGCAGCCGCCCCGGGTCCAACGTCTACGAGCAGTGCTTC.